The present TCR beta chain was sequenced within a study of CD8 T cells in ankylosing spondylitis (TCRdb year 2017). Regarding the study in general: The study profiled T cell receptor beta repertoires in healthy donors and ankylosing spondylitis patients to find disease-linked TCR variants. Peripheral blood was sampled, and synovial fluid was additionally collected from ankylosing spondylitis patients. The full study cohort comprised about 23 ankylosing spondylitis patients and some 110 healthy donors.

Concerning this clonotype: Its antigen is currently not known. No per-base quality is available; no much larger clone lies one base away.

The run used an Illumina HiSeq 2500. TCR beta libraries were prepared by quantitative 5'-RACE with molecular barcodes. Concerning the study's data processing: Disease-linked TCR variants were identified with a new computational method built on a probabilistic model of VDJ rearrangement. Through fastp at Q25 and MiXCR, TCRdb rebuilt clones from the public reads, retaining in-frame beta chains. Rows are combined by CDR3 protein, so each entry shows the most common genes and DNA. TCRdb's processing, not the study's, gives the V and J calls here. The sample table records approximately 240,000 distinct CDR3 sequences; 20% to 30% of these occur just once. The ten most abundant clones make up 0.61% of the sample. What the study reported, not specific to this receptor: Some motif variants were previously reported in synovial fluid and blood of reactive arthritis patients, suggesting common disease-initiation mechanisms. The disease-linked clones were reported to be significantly enriched in matched synovial fluid samples from ankylosing spondylitis patients. In peripheral blood, the disease-linked clones were found at relatively low frequencies and had a CD8+ phenotype. Blood from ankylosing spondylitis patients appeared to be characterized by a TCR beta motif made up of under ten highly homologous amino acid variants.

The sequence was obtained from a male donor with ankylosing spondylitis or in good health (not recorded which). The sequencing input was blood, either unsorted or a sorted T cell fraction (not recorded which).

The CDR3 reads CASSLGPGKETQYF. The DNA sequence is as follows: TGTGCCAGCAGCTTGGGTCCAGGGAAAGAGACCCAGTACTTC. The V and J segments used are TRBV5-6 and TRBJ2-5; a tentative D call is TRBD1 (5 bases match). Its CDR3 holds 14 amino acids, cysteine through phenylalanine. The read is trimmed to its CDR3 DNA, 42 bases read in frame from base 1. A distance of 9 bases separates the germline ends of V and J, which lose 0 bases and 3 bases respectively. As encoded in the germline V gene, CDR1 is SGHDT while CDR2 is YYEEEE. Beyond the CDR3, the reference TRBV5-6 and TRBJ2-5 genes provide the residues; the full variable domain reads: DAGVTQSPTHLIKTRGQQVTLRCSPKSGHDTVSWYQQALGQGPQFIFQYYEEEERQRGNFPDRFSGHQFPNYSSELNVNALLLGDSALYLCASSLGPGKETQYFGPGTRLLVL.